This T cell receptor (beta chain) was profiled in a study of T cells in Graves' hyperthyroidism and ophthalmopathy. Diagnosis rested on symptoms, serum thyroxine and TRAb, thyroid ultrasound, and orbital computed tomography. The PBMCs were sourced from fresh peripheral blood (about 9.7 ml). CDR3 size: 17 residues. The ends were cut back, 3 bases at V and 2 bases at J, with 20 bases in the middle. Germline V gene data show CDR1 as LNHDA and CDR2 as SQIVND (reference sequence). Study-wide findings and caveats: Blood also contained most expanded thyroid clonotypes above 0.001.

In its sample, this clonotype was seen many times. Its target is unknown. Amplification of TCR beta CDR3 regions used RNA as the template. Researchers ran a first-round RT-PCR on the TCR CDR3 using the HTBI primer set. TCRdb recomputed calls from the multiplex PCR reads with MiXCR, one row per CDR3 protein. The table includes roughly 510,000 distinct CDR3 sequences, more than 20% detected once. Sequencing was performed on blood. The rearrangement links TRBV19 to TRBJ2-7; possibly TRBD1 or TRBD2 for D (6 bases each). This receptor was identified in a man younger than 35 with Graves' hyperthyroidism. The CDR3 bases are TGTGCCAGTAGTATCGGTCCCAACGGGGGCTCTGCCTACGAGCAGTACTTC. Translating gives CASSIGPNGGSAYEQYF.